The clone carrying this T cell receptor beta chain was recorded at least ten times. What it recognizes is unknown. These data originate in a study of T cells after yellow fever vaccination. About the study: SMART-Seq v4 Ultra Low Input prepared libraries from low-cell fractions.

Germline V CDR1 and CDR2: SGHTA, FQGTGA. CDR3 length: 14 amino acids. V was pared by 6 bases and J by 7 bases, with 16 bases between. The study made its TCR cDNA through 5'RACE template switching. That step introduced a universal primer site along with UMIs. TCRdb independently ran MiXCR on the 5' RACE reads; one entry per CDR3 protein. This sample yields a few hundred thousand distinct CDR3 sequences, of which roughly an eighth are seen a single time; 2.5% to 4% belongs to the top ten. Study-wide findings and caveats: Most primary-vaccination clones recurred post-booster (roughly 96% CD4, around 90% CD8). Clonotype sharing between CD4 and CD8 compartments was small.

This specimen was CD4+ T cells sorted from PBMCs, taken 15 days after the yellow fever booster vaccination. The source is a man aged 18 to 30 who received the YFV17D yellow fever vaccine. V usage is TRBV7-3 and J usage is TRBJ1-5, with D tentatively TRBD1 (5 bases). In DNA, the CDR3 is TGTGCCAGCAGACCAACAGGCCGAGGGCAGCCCCAGCATTTT. Translation: CASRPTGRGQPQHF.